What follows describes a single T cell receptor beta chain. Germline V CDR1 and CDR2: GTSNPN, SVGIG (reference sequence). The V end lost 3 bases, the J end lost 6 bases, and 12 bases lay between the germline ends. This CDR3 is built from 14 residues. Participant-given clinical history determined each cohort assignment. Authors' analysis steps: Researchers report that nucleated cell counts were estimated from reference gene primer amplification. Some clones are missing from TCRdb's copy, which holds only in-frame ones; the method was immunoSEQ multiplex PCR. That table gives V, J and clone size, and the DNA gave D and trimming. The sample carries about 200,000 clones, 85% to 90% recorded once. The data were taken from a study of blood T cell repertoires in COVID-19. Study details: Sites in the United States, Italy and Spain provided acute and convalescent COVID-19 samples. PBMCs, B-cell-depleted T cells, or T cells were the source of the cDNA or gDNA that made up the material.

Sequencing used PBMCs or T cells enriched from blood (not recorded which). The J gene is TRBJ1-6, the V gene TRBV30; a weak D match, TRBD1 (6 bases). The source is a woman aged 40 to 49 with acute COVID-19. CDR3 region: CAWRGQRINSPLHF. DNA for the CDR3: TGTGCCTGGAGAGGACAGCGCATTAATTCACCCCTCCACTTT.